Each of the 28 T cell receptor beta chains below was sequenced from the same sample in a study of shared clonotypes between healthy human individuals. Method: immunoSEQ multiplex PCR; TCRdb's copy keeps in-frame clones and lacks some. The repertoire holds around 690,000 clones, with about nine tenths as singletons. Sequenced input: memory CD8+ T cells from PBMCs. Subset here: CD45RO+ cells pooled with CCR7-negative TemRA cells. These receptors were collected from a man aged 18 to 35 in good health. Some clones in this sample may be carry-over from other donors' samples.

The chain recombines TRBV14 with TRBJ2-3; TRBD2 is a possible D gene (6 bases). Germline-derived CDR1 and CDR2 are SGHDN and FVKESK. This CDR3 region has 15 residues. V lost 1 base, J lost 3 bases, and 11 bases lay in between. CDR3 sequence (DNA): TGTGCCAGCAGCCAAGGCCTGACTAGAACAGATACGCAGTATTTT. Encoded protein: CASSQGLTRTDTQYF.

V and J are TRBV6-5 and TRBJ2-1; 15 bases map to TRBD2. This CDR3 is 13 amino acids long. J lost 14 bases, V lost 3 bases, and 2 bases had no gene match. From germline, CDR1 is MNHEY and CDR2 SVGAGI. The CDR3 region is CASSYGLAGGEFF. The CDR3 coding sequence is TGTGCCAGCAGTTATGGACTAGCGGGAGGGGAGTTCTTC.

A word on this clone: Other DNA sequences in this specimen translate into the identical CDR3. This rearrangement joins TRBV28 to TRBJ2-7; TRBD1 agrees at 8 bases. J lost 0 bases, V lost 6 bases, and 7 bases had no gene match. CDR1 and CDR2 (germline): MDHEN, SYDVKM. The CDR3 extends over 15 amino acids. This CDR3 reads CASSFSGTGSYEQYF. CDR3 sequence (DNA): TGTGCCAGCAGCTTTTCTGGGACAGGCTCCTACGAGCAGTACTTC.

V is TRBV7-6 and J is TRBJ1-1; 7 nucleotides agree with TRBD1. CDR3 length equals 16 residues. Germline assignment: CDR1 SGHVS and CDR2 FNYEAQ. V dropped 2 bases and J dropped 3; count of bases not matched to a gene: 9. CDR3 nucleotide sequence: TGTGCCAGCAGCTTATTCGGCAGGGGGAAGGACACTGAAGCTTTCTTT. Translated: CASSLFGRGKDTEAFF.

The chain recombines TRBV5-5 with TRBJ1-1, with D possibly matching TRBD1 (5 bases). The V end lost 1 base, the J end lost 1 base, and 17 bases lay between the germline ends. This CDR3 region has 17 residues. CDR1 and CDR2 from the germline V gene are SGHKS and YYEKEE (reference sequence). The CDR3 loop is CASSLPSGFNENTEAFF. DNA of the CDR3: TGTGCCAGCAGCTTGCCTTCAGGGTTCAACGAGAACACTGAAGCTTTCTTT.

In this sample, this clone turned up once. J is TRBJ2-7 and V is TRBV5-4, with TRBD1 matching 10 bases. CDR1 is SGHNT and CDR2 is YYREEE in the germline V gene (reference sequence). The CDR3 consists of 15 residues. V lost 0 bases, J lost 3 bases, and 3 bases stayed unmatched. CDR3 amino acids: CASSLETGGDYEQYF. The CDR3 nucleotides are TGTGCCAGCAGCTTGGAGACAGGGGGCGACTACGAGCAGTACTTC.

The chain carries TRBV7-9 and TRBJ2-2, with D uncertain. Per germline, CDR1 SEHNR and CDR2 FQNEAQ (reference sequence). The CDR3 totals 13 residues. V was trimmed by 3 bases and J by 4 bases, leaving 6 bases between them. CDR3 in amino acids: CASSFVLTGELFF. The CDR3 nucleotides read TGTGCCAGCAGCTTTGTCCTCACCGGGGAGCTGTTTTTT.

The rearrangement uses TRBV27 and TRBJ2-5, with 8 bases aligning to TRBD1. Trimming at V came to 7 bases and at J to 0 bases, leaving 4 bases not matched to a gene. The CDR3 spans 14 residues. Germline V CDR1 and CDR2: MNHEY, SMNVEV (reference sequence). CDR3 DNA: TGTGCCAGCACCGAACAGGGGGACCAAGAGACCCAGTACTTC. It translates to CASTEQGDQETQYF.

The rearrangement joins TRBV9 to TRBJ2-7; 7 bases are shared with TRBD2. Trimming took 0 bases from V and 1 from J; bases not matched to a gene: 10. The CDR3 runs to 17 residues. Germline-derived CDR1 and CDR2 are SGDLS and YYNGEE. The DNA for the CDR3 is TGTGCCAGCAGCGTAGACGCTAGCGGTGGTTTGTCCTACGAGCAGTACTTC. Translation gives CASSVDASGGLSYEQYF.

The J gene is TRBJ2-7, the V gene TRBV27; TRBD1 agrees at 9 bases. Germline loops: CDR1 MNHEY, CDR2 SMNVEV (reference sequence). V shed 3 bases and J 5 bases; nucleotides not matched to a gene: 5. The CDR3 contains 14 residues. CDR3 in DNA: TGTGCCAGCAGTTTTAGGGACAGGGCCCACGAGCAGTACTTC. Translated: CASSFRDRAHEQYF.

This clone was seen just once. The CDR3, as DNA: TGTGCCAGCGGCGGACTAGCGGAGACCTACAATGAGCAGTTCTTC. It codes for CASGGLAETYNEQFF. The V gene is TRBV13, the J gene TRBJ2-1; 10 nucleotides line up with TRBD2. Germline V lookup: CDR1 PRHDT, CDR2 FYEKMQ (reference sequence). The J segment lost 2 bases and the V segment lost 8 bases, leaving 6 bases of the junction unmatched. The CDR3 runs to 15 residues. Drawing the rest from reference TRBV13 and TRBJ2-1, the complete variable domain is AAGVIQSPRHLIKEKRETATLKCYPIPRHDTVYWYQQGPGQDPQFLISFYEKMQSDKGSIPDRFSAQQFSDYHSELNMSSLELGDSALYFCASGGLAETYNEQFFGPGTRLTVL.

This clone came up once. The rearrangement links TRBV27 to TRBJ2-1, with D tentatively TRBD2 (6 bases). V was cut by 6 bases and J by 0 bases, with 18 bases left in between. CDR1 and CDR2 from the germline V gene are MNHEY and SMNVEV (reference sequence). The CDR3 is 17 amino acids. Here the CDR3 DNA reads TGTGCCAGCAGCCACGCCAGCGGGTCTAGCTCCTACAATGAGCAGTTCTTC. Protein sequence: CASSHASGSSSYNEQFF.

V usage is TRBV27 and J usage is TRBJ2-5, with 12 bases that match TRBD2. This CDR3 contains 17 residues. The junction had 18 bases not matched to a gene; V was cut back by 5 bases and J by 11 bases. CDR1 MNHEY and CDR2 SMNVEV come from the germline V gene (reference sequence). The CDR3 loop reads CASSLTSTSGSPREQYF. The CDR3 DNA reads TGTGCCAGCAGTCTAACCTCGACTAGCGGGAGTCCTAGGGAGCAGTACTTC.

CDR3 amino acids: CASSLWTGVDTEAFF. The CDR3 nucleotides read TGTGCCAGCAGCCTATGGACAGGGGTCGACACTGAAGCTTTCTTT. V and J are TRBV7-8 and TRBJ1-1; 9 nucleotides line up with TRBD1. The CDR3 runs 15 residues. With V trimmed by 5 bases and J by 3 bases, 7 bases remained unmatched. Looked up from germline, CDR1 is SGHVS and CDR2 is FQNEAQ. Full variable domain (rest looked up from reference TRBV7-8 and TRBJ1-1): GAGVSQSPRYKVAKRGQDVALRCDPISGHVSLFWYQQALGQGPEFLTYFQNEAQLDKSGLPSDRFFAERPEGSVSTLKIQRTQQEDSAVYLCASSLWTGVDTEAFFGQGTRLTVV.

The count of this clone is one. The chain combines TRBV27 with TRBJ2-2, with 10 bases lining up with TRBD1. The CDR3 has 17 residues. The germline V gene encodes CDR1 MNHEY and CDR2 SMNVEV (reference sequence). V gave up 8 bases and J gave up 1 base; unmatched junction bases: 10. DNA of the CDR3: TGTGCCAGCGCCGGGACAGGGGTTACCCAGAACACCGGGGAGCTGTTTTTT. Translating gives CASAGTGVTQNTGELFF.

The CDR3 nucleotides are TGTGCCAGCTCACGGGACAGGGGCAATCAGCCCCAGCATTTT. Residues: CASSRDRGNQPQHF. The chain couples TRBV18 to TRBJ1-5; 9 bases are a match to TRBD1. V dropped 4 bases and J dropped 2; count of bases not matched to a gene: 0. CDR1 KGHSH and CDR2 LQKENI come from the germline V gene. This CDR3 is built from 14 residues.

V and J are TRBV28 and TRBJ2-7; D call uncertain. V lost 2 bases, J lost 7 bases, and 15 bases lay in between. The CDR3 length is 14 residues. Per germline, CDR1 MDHEN and CDR2 SYDVKM. The CDR3: CASSLAFNWEEQYF. The CDR3 nucleotides read TGTGCCAGCAGTTTAGCCTTCAACTGGGAAGAGCAGTACTTC.

This chain links TRBV28 with TRBJ1-4; D is unclear. Germline CDR1 MDHEN, CDR2 SYDVKM. This CDR3 is built from 13 residues. Trimming left V 7 bases short and J 4 bases short, with 10 bases between. The CDR3 loop reads CASTSGSNEKLFF. The DNA of the CDR3 is TGTGCCAGCACCTCTGGGAGTAATGAAAAACTGTTTTTT.

J is TRBJ2-7 and V is TRBV30; TRBD2 matches at 9 bases. The germline CDR1 and CDR2 sequences are GTSNPN and SVGIG (reference sequence). The CDR3 length is 15 residues. V shed 1 base and J 1 base; nucleotides not matched to a gene: 5. CDR3 residues: CAWSDPGLASYEQYF. The CDR3 nucleotides are TGTGCCTGGAGTGACCCGGGACTAGCTTCCTACGAGCAGTACTTC. Filled out from reference TRBV30 and TRBJ2-7, the complete variable domain reads SQTIHQWPATLVQPVGSPLSLECTVEGTSNPNLYWYRQAAGRGLQLLFYSVGIGQISSEVPQNLSASRPQDRQFILSSKKLLLSDSGFYLCAWSDPGLASYEQYFGPGTRLTVT.

J is TRBJ2-4 and V is TRBV4-1; D may be TRBD2 (5 bases). CDR3 size: 15 residues. CDR1 MGHRA and CDR2 YSYEKL come from the germline V gene. V dropped 0 bases and J dropped 9 bases, with 15 bases sitting between them. The DNA of the CDR3 is TGCGCCAGCAGCCAAGATTTGGCTAGCCTAGCCATTCAGTACTTC. It specifies CASSQDLASLAIQYF.

The chain recombines TRBV30 with TRBJ1-2; D might be TRBD1 (6 bases). The length of the CDR3 is 13 residues. Trimming took off 2 bases at V and 8 bases at J, with 15 bases between the two ends. Germline CDR1 GTSNPN, CDR2 SVGIG (reference sequence). CDR3 sequence (DNA): TGTGCCTGGAGTATAGGGGGGTCAGAAGGCTACACCTTC. Its protein is CAWSIGGSEGYTF. The whole variable domain, remainder taken from reference TRBV30 and TRBJ1-2, is SQTIHQWPATLVQPVGSPLSLECTVEGTSNPNLYWYRQAAGRGLQLLFYSVGIGQISSEVPQNLSASRPQDRQFILSSKKLLLSDSGFYLCAWSIGGSEGYTFGSGTRLTVV.

The V call is TRBV15, the J call TRBJ1-1; D unresolved. CDR1 is LNHNV, CDR2 YYDKDF, per germline (reference sequence). The CDR3 sequence is 16 residues long. V lost 4 bases to trimming and J lost 2 bases, with 17 bases between them. As DNA, the CDR3 is TGTGCCACCAGCACCTCACCCCGATCCGCTAACACTGAAGCTTTCTTT. Translation: CATSTSPRSANTEAFF.

V usage is TRBV11-2 and J usage is TRBJ2-7; D unresolved. V lost 2 bases to trimming and J lost 5 bases, with 10 bases between them. The germline V gene has CDR1 SGHAT and CDR2 FQNNGV. The CDR3 has 13 residues. CDR3 region: CASSLHSQNEQYF. In DNA, the CDR3 is TGTGCCAGCAGCTTACATTCCCAAAACGAGCAGTACTTC.

This sequence joins TRBV28 and TRBJ2-7; D gene unclear. The CDR3 sequence is 13 residues long. Trimming stripped 2 bases from V and 3 bases from J, with 8 bases between. Germline V gives CDR1 MDHEN, CDR2 SYDVKM. CDR3 nucleotides: TGTGCCAGCAGTTTAAACAACAACTACGAGCAGTACTTC. Translating gives CASSLNNNYEQYF.

V is TRBV4-3 and J is TRBJ1-5, with TRBD1 as a possible D gene (6 bases). Germline V gene data show CDR1 as LGHNA and CDR2 as YSLEER. The CDR3 has 16 amino acids. Trimming pared 0 bases from V and 7 bases from J, leaving 16 bases between. The CDR3 coding sequence is TGCGCCAGCAGCCAAGAAGGGCCAGGGGTGCCCCAGCCCCAGCATTTT. The encoded protein is CASSQEGPGVPQPQHF.

The CDR3 sequence: CASTTGSPTYEQYF. The CDR3 nucleotides read TGTGCCAGTACGACAGGGAGCCCTACCTACGAGCAGTACTTC. The chain uses TRBV7-9 and TRBJ2-7, with TRBD1 matching 7 bases. The germline V gene has CDR1 SEHNR and CDR2 FQNEAQ (reference sequence). The trim removed 9 bases at V and 2 bases at J, leaving 10 bases unmatched. The CDR3 is 14 residues long.

The chain has TRBV2 and TRBJ2-2; possibly TRBD1 for D (6 bases). CDR1 is SNHLY, CDR2 FYNNEI, per germline. This CDR3 contains 16 residues. The V end was cut by 6 bases, the J end by 4 bases, with 18 bases between. The CDR3, as DNA: TGTGCCAGCAGCGTCACAGGGATTCGGAGCACCGGGGAGCTGTTTTTT. Translation: CASSVTGIRSTGELFF.

The chain couples TRBV18 to TRBJ2-1, with D possibly being TRBD1 (5 bases). This CDR3 has 14 amino acids. Germline CDR1 reads KGHSH; CDR2 reads LQKENI. Trimming took 3 bases from V and 3 from J, leaving 9 bases between them. This chain's CDR3 is CASSPSGHYNEQFF. The CDR3 coding sequence is TGTGCCAGCTCACCCTCCGGACACTACAATGAGCAGTTCTTC.